This section outlines one T cell receptor (beta chain) sequence together with its context. This record comes from a study of CD8 T cells in Susac syndrome. RNA amounts of 0.5 to 1 ug underwent reverse transcription with random hexamers. An immunoSEQ multiplex PCR amplified TCR beta CDR3 over 54 Vbeta and 13 Jbeta. Each CDR3 protein is one row after TCRdb ran MiXCR on the immunoSEQ multiplex PCR reads. The repertoire holds hundreds of thousands of distinct CDR3 sequences, with approximately 91% as singletons. This CDR3 has 15 amino acids. Trimming shortened V by 0 bases and J by 4 bases, and 10 bases separated the two germline ends. Looked up from germline, CDR1 is SGDLS and CDR2 is YYNGEE.

Sequencing was done on a sample of CD8+ T cells from PBMCs. The J gene is TRBJ2-2, the V gene TRBV9; D possibly matches TRBD1 or TRBD2 (5 bases each). The receptor comes from a human donor with multiple sclerosis. The CDR3 here is CASSVAGTATGELFF. CDR3 in DNA: TGTGCCAGCAGCGTAGCCGGGACGGCCACCGGGGAGCTGTTTTTT.